This TCR beta chain was captured by sequencing in a study of blood T cell repertoires in COVID-19. Overall study context: Donors in the United States, Italy and Spain gave samples during acute or convalescent COVID-19. PBMCs, B-cell-depleted T cells, or T cells were the source of the cDNA or gDNA that made up the material.

The junction had 10 bases not matched to a gene; V was cut back by 5 bases and J by 5 bases. There are 16 residues in the CDR3. Germline V gene data show CDR1 as MDHEN and CDR2 as SYDVKM. Under the authors' procedure: Researchers report that nucleated cell counts were estimated from reference gene primer amplification. Sequencing was performed with immunoSEQ multiplex PCR; in TCRdb, only in-frame clones are kept and a portion is missing. V and J calls and clone size are copied from that table; D and trimming were computed from the DNA. The sample consists of approximately 200,000 clones, less than 80% of them appearing once.

Specimen: peripheral blood. The receptor comes from a woman aged 50 to 60 with acute or convalescent COVID-19. The chain carries TRBV28 and TRBJ2-7; 12 nucleotides match TRBD2. The CDR3: CASSPPSGRASDEQYF. The DNA of the CDR3 is TGTGCCAGCAGTCCTCCTAGCGGGAGGGCCTCGGACGAGCAGTACTTC.